This TCR beta chain was sequenced in a study of CD8 T cells in ankylosing spondylitis (dated by TCRdb to 2015 to 2018). As for the study more broadly: To find TCR variants linked to disease, the study profiled T cell receptor beta repertoires in ankylosing spondylitis patients and healthy donors. The full study cohort was made up of about two dozen ankylosing spondylitis patients and more than 90 healthy donors. Peripheral blood samples were taken, and synovial fluid was additionally collected from ankylosing spondylitis patients.

Worth noting for this clonotype: It lacks a known antigen. Base qualities are not recorded, but no much larger clone differs from it by a single base.

What the work shows at the level of the full study, not this receptor alone: The disease-linked clones showed a CD8+ phenotype and occurred at relatively low frequencies in peripheral blood. Some motif variants were previously reported in synovial fluid and blood of reactive arthritis patients, suggesting common disease-initiation mechanisms. Significant enrichment of the disease-linked clones was reported in matched synovial fluid samples from ankylosing spondylitis patients. Blood from ankylosing spondylitis patients appeared to be characterized by a TCR beta motif composed of about eight highly homologous amino acid variants.

The germline V gene provides CDR1 LGHNA and CDR2 YNFKEQ. V lost 4 bases and J lost 4 bases, and the count of bases not matched to a germline gene is 14. CDR3 length: 18 amino acids, cysteine to valine. Of all the DNA, just the CDR3 is kept, 54 bases in frame from base 1. The sequencer listed for this sample is Illumina HiSeq 2500. Quantitative 5'-RACE with molecular barcodes was used to prepare TCR beta libraries. The original methods were these. Disease-linked TCR variants were identified with a new computational method built on a probabilistic model of VDJ rearrangement. Clones were called with MiXCR by TCRdb after fastp trimmed the public reads at Q25, and only in-frame beta chains were retained. Merged by CDR3 protein, the rows form single entries marked with the most common genes and DNA. What appears here as the V and J calls and clone size reflects TCRdb's work, not the paper's. Across this sample there are 250,000 to 350,000 distinct CDR3 sequences, with 20% seen only once. The top ten clones comprise roughly 8.3% of the sample.

The sequence is built from TRBV4-2 and TRBJ2-7, and 12 bases in between align with TRBD2. The TCR comes from a male donor with ankylosing spondylitis or in good health (not recorded which). The source material was blood, either unsorted or a sorted T cell fraction (not recorded which). The CDR3 sequence is CASSPGWTSGDLGYEQYV. The DNA reads as follows: TGTGCCAGCAGCCCCGGATGGACTAGCGGGGACCTAGGTTACGAGCAGTACGTC.